The sequence of this T cell receptor beta chain was determined in a study of cytomegalovirus exposure and HLA in healthy donors. Study-wide points: Later genetic work tied a missense DCLRE1C variant to beta-chain V and J trimming.

The study ran its PCR with 60 Vbeta and 13 Jbeta primers. Only in-frame clones appear in the TCRdb table, and some are missing; sequencing was by immunoSEQ multiplex PCR. The sample has approximately 150,000 clones; 84% are singletons. As for this clone: Its antigen remains unknown.

Trimming shortened V by 1 base and J by 4 bases, and 13 bases separated the two germline ends. This CDR3 is built from 15 residues. Germline CDR1 MGHDK, CDR2 SYGVNS. The sequence was collected from a man aged 30-40 years in good health and CMV-seronegative. This chain joins TRBV25-1 and TRBJ1-2; D might be TRBD1 (6 bases). The material sequenced was PBMCs. The CDR3 DNA reads TGTGCCAGCAGTGAATCTAACAGGGAAGGCTATGGCTACACCTTC. Translating it yields CASSESNREGYGYTF.